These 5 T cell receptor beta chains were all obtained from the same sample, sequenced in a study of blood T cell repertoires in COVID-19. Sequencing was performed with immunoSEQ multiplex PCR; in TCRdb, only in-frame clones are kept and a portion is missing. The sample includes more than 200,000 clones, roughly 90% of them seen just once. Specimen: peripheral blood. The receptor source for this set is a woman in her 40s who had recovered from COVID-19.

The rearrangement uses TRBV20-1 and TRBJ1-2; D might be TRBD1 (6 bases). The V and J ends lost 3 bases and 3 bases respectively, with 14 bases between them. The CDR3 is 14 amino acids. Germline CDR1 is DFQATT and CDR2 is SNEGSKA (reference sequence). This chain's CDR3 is CSASHTGWDYGYTF. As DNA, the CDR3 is TGCAGTGCTAGTCATACAGGGTGGGACTATGGCTACACCTTC.

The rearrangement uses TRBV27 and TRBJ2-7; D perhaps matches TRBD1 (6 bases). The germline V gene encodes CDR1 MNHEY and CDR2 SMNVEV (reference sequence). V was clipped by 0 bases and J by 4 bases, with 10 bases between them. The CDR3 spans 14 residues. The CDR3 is CASSLSPGHYEQYF. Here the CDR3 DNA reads TGTGCCAGCAGTTTATCCCCGGGACATTACGAGCAGTACTTC.

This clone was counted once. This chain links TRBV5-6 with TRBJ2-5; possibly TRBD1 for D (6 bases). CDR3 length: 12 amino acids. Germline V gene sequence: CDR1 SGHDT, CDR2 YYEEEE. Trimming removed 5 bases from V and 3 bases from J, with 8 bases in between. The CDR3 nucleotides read TGTGCCAGCAGTCGGACAGAAGAGACCCAGTACTTC. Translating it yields CASSRTEETQYF.

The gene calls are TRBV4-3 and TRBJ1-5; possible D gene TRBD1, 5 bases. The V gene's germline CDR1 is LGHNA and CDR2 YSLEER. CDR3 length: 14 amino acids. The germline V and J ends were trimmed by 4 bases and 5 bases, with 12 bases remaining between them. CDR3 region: CASSPQVGDQPQHF. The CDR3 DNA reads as TGCGCCAGCAGCCCACAAGTAGGGGATCAGCCCCAGCATTTT.

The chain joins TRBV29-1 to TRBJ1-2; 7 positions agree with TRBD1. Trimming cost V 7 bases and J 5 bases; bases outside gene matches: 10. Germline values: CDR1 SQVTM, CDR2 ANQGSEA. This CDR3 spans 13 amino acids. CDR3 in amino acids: CSAPLDRVYGYTF. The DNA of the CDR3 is TGCAGCGCCCCTCTTGACAGGGTGTATGGCTACACCTTC.